The 11 T cell receptor beta chains below were found in one sample sequenced in a study of shared clonotypes between healthy human individuals. TCRdb's copy holds only in-frame clones and misses some; the assay was immunoSEQ multiplex PCR. Among about 990,000 clones listed, 75% to 80% were seen once. Sequencing was carried out using memory CD4+ T cells from PBMCs. This sample's subset: CD45RA-negative fraction. Receptors were obtained from a man aged 18 to 29 in good health. Some clones in this sample may be carry-over from other donors' samples.

The CDR3 nucleotides read TGTGCCAGCAGCTTAAGACAGGAACGCTATGGCTACACCTTC. Protein sequence: CASSLRQERYGYTF. The chain has TRBV7-9 and TRBJ1-2, with D possibly being TRBD1 (6 bases). This CDR3 is 14 amino acids long. Per the germline V gene, CDR1 is SEHNR and CDR2 is FQNEAQ (reference sequence). The germline V and J ends were trimmed by 2 bases and 4 bases, with 11 bases remaining between them.

The chain is built from TRBV28 and TRBJ1-1; 7 nucleotides agree with TRBD1. Trimming took 7 bases from V and 5 from J; bases not matched to a gene: 13. The germline CDR1 and CDR2 sequences are MDHEN and SYDVKM. CDR3 length equals 15 residues. CDR3 residues: CASTPREGGWTEAFF. As DNA, the CDR3 is TGTGCCAGCACCCCCCGGGAAGGGGGCTGGACTGAAGCTTTCTTT.

This chain connects TRBV14 to TRBJ1-3; D is perhaps TRBD1 (5 bases). The germline CDR1 and CDR2 sequences are SGHDN and FVKESK. The CDR3 length is 15 residues. Trimming left V 3 bases short and J 0 bases short, with 9 bases between. CDR3 protein: CASSQRDLSGNTIYF. In DNA form, the CDR3 reads TGTGCCAGCAGCCAGCGGGACCTCTCTGGAAACACCATATATTTT.

The chain carries TRBV30 and TRBJ2-5; unclear D gene. The V end was cut by 2 bases, the J end by 6 bases, with 13 bases between. The CDR3 runs 13 residues. Germline V gives CDR1 GTSNPN, CDR2 SVGIG (reference sequence). CDR3 DNA sequence: TGTGCCTGGAGTACCCAGGTCAGGAAGACCCAGTACTTC. This translates into CAWSTQVRKTQYF.

This clone was observed a single time. The chain is built from TRBV4-3 and TRBJ1-2; D perhaps matches TRBD1 (5 bases). V lost 0 bases, J lost 6 bases, and 17 bases lay in between. Germline CDR1 reads LGHNA; CDR2 reads YSLEER. The CDR3 length is 16 residues. In DNA form, the CDR3 reads TGCGCCAGCAGCCAAGACTTGATCGGGGGGAGGAATGGCTACACCTTC. Translation gives CASSQDLIGGRNGYTF.

The chain uses TRBV5-6 and TRBJ1-5; 7 nucleotides match TRBD1. The CDR3 runs 15 residues. Germline CDR1 reads SGHDT; CDR2 reads YYEEEE. The ends lost 4 bases at V and 4 bases at J; junction bases unmatched: 8. In DNA, the CDR3 is TGTGCCAGCAGCCCTTGGCGGACAGGTAATCAGCCCCAGCATTTT. It translates to CASSPWRTGNQPQHF.

This clone appeared a few times. The chain combines TRBV6-1 with TRBJ1-4; 10 bases agree with TRBD1. Germline V lookup: CDR1 MNHNS, CDR2 SASEGT. The CDR3 loop spans 14 amino acids. V lost 5 bases and J lost 6; bases outside the gene matches: 3. CDR3 in DNA: TGTGCCAGCAGTTATGGACAGGGGGATGAAAAACTGTTTTTT. This gives the protein CASSYGQGDEKLFF.

The CDR3 region is CASSLDRGGYGYTF. The CDR3 nucleotides read TGTGCCAGCAGCTTAGATAGGGGGGGCTATGGCTACACCTTC. This sequence joins TRBV11-2 and TRBJ1-2, with a possible D match to TRBD1 (6 bases). Germline CDR1 SGHAT, CDR2 FQNNGV. The CDR3 loop spans 14 amino acids. V was trimmed by 0 bases and J by 4 bases, leaving 9 bases between them.

J is TRBJ1-5 and V is TRBV5-1, with TRBD1 as a possible D gene (6 bases). This CDR3 spans 13 amino acids. Per germline, CDR1 SGHRS and CDR2 YFSETQ. The germline V and J ends were trimmed by 3 bases and 6 bases, with 10 bases remaining between them. CDR3 region: CASSWGGGQPQHF. In DNA, the CDR3 is TGCGCCAGCAGCTGGGGAGGGGGTCAGCCCCAGCATTTT.

V usage is TRBV29-1 and J usage is TRBJ2-7, with D tentatively TRBD1 or TRBD2 (6 bases each). Trimming removed 6 bases at V and 5 bases at J, with 17 bases between. This CDR3 has 13 amino acids. Looked up from germline, CDR1 is SQVTM and CDR2 is ANQGSEA. CDR3 DNA: TGCAGCGTGGCGGGACAACTGACTAACGAGCAGTACTTC. Its translation is CSVAGQLTNEQYF.

The rearrangement joins TRBV5-1 to TRBJ2-5; D unclear. V lost 2 bases to trimming and J lost 7 bases, with 15 bases between them. Germline loops: CDR1 SGHRS, CDR2 YFSETQ. The CDR3 totals 14 residues. CDR3 bases: TGCGCCAGCAGCTTTCCGGACCATACGGGGACCCAGTACTTC. As protein: CASSFPDHTGTQYF.